A selection of T cell receptor beta chains follows, all from one sample in a study of technical replicates of blood from four donors. Generated by immunoSEQ multiplex PCR, the TCRdb table keeps only in-frame clones and is missing some. This table holds 70,000 to 95,000 clones, around 95% found once. The sequencing input was T cells isolated from PBMCs. These receptors were obtained from a human donor in good health. CDR3s include the opening cysteine and the closing phenylalanine or tryptophan. A D gene is named only where the DNA matches it firmly. Not all rows give a size; the values are once, few, many and, for expanded clones, a class.

d_gene	v_gene	j_gene	abundance	CDR3nt	CDR3aa
NA	TRBV20-1	TRBJ2-3	NA	TGCCGCTGCGGGGTAGGAAATACGCAGTATTTT	CRCGVGNTQYF
TRBD1	TRBV7-2	TRBJ1-6	few	TGTGCCAGTGGGACAGTCGGCTCACCCCTCCACTTT	CASGTVGSPLHF
NA	TRBV12-5	TRBJ2-2	once	TGTGCTAGTGGTGTGGGGACACCTCCCGGGGAGCTGTTTTTT	CASGVGTPPGELFF
NA	TRBV5-4	TRBJ2-3	once	TGTGCCAGCAGGTGGGGGGGCTTCAGCACAGATACGCAGTATTTT	CASRWGGFSTDTQYF
NA	TRBV4-2	TRBJ2-7	NA	TGTGCCAGCAGCCAAGAACGAGGATCCTACGAGCAGTACTTC	CASSQERGSYEQYF
TRBD1	TRBV4-1	TRBJ1-1	NA	TGCGCCAGCAGCCAAGTCGGACAGGGGCAGCGCACTGAAGCTTTCTTT	CASSQVGQGQRTEAFF
NA	TRBV18	TRBJ2-7	NA	TGTGCCAGCTCATCCGCGGGACAGTCCTACGAGCAGTACTTC	CASSSAGQSYEQYF
NA	TRBV14	TRBJ2-7	once	TGTGCCAGCAGCTATCCCCCGAGCCACGAGCAGTACTTC	CASSYPPSHEQYF
TRBD1	TRBV10-3	TRBJ1-1	NA	TGTGCCATCAGTGTCACCGGGACAGGGGGGACTGAAGCTTTCTTT	CAISVTGTGGTEAFF
TRBD2	TRBV12-5	TRBJ2-1	once	TGTGCTAGTGGTTTGGTAGGTGGGAGGGGAGATGAGCAGTTCTTC	CASGLVGGRGDEQFF
NA	TRBV21-1	TRBJ2-7	once	TGTGCCAGCAGCAGAGAGGACACCGGGACTAGCGGCTACGAGCAGTACTTC	CASSREDTGTSGYEQYF
NA	TRBV5-4	TRBJ1-2	few	TGTGCCAGCGGATTAAGTACAGGAAATAACTATGGCTACACCTTC	CASGLSTGNNYGYTF
TRBD2	TRBV6-1	TRBJ2-1	NA	TGTGCCAGCAAGCCCGGCGGGAGGCGGCTCAATGAGCAGTTCTTC	CASKPGGRRLNEQFF
NA	TRBV4-1	TRBJ1-5	NA	TGCGCCAGCAGCCAAGACAGGGCCTGGCAGCCCCAGCATTTT	CASSQDRAWQPQHF
NA	TRBV5-8	TRBJ2-6	NA	TGTGCCACCGTACGGGGGACTGGGGCCAACGTCCTGACTTTC	CATVRGTGANVLTF
NA	TRBV6-6	TRBJ2-3	NA	TGTGCCAGCAGTTACTCACTAGCTAGCACAGATACGCAGTATTTT	CASSYSLASTDTQYF
NA	TRBV7-9	TRBJ2-3	NA	TGTGCCAGCAGCCCTACGGGGACACTCACAGATACGCAGTATTTT	CASSPTGTLTDTQYF
NA	TRBV5-1	TRBJ2-3	NA	TGCGCCAGCAGCTTGGTGCCAGGGTCAGGCACAGATACGCAGTATTTT	CASSLVPGSGTDTQYF
NA	TRBV12-5	TRBJ1-2	NA	TGTGCTAGTGGTTTGGTACTAAACACCAACTCCTATGGCTACACCTTC	CASGLVLNTNSYGYTF
TRBD1	TRBV28	TRBJ1-5	NA	TGTGCCAGCACCCAAACAGGGGCTTATAGCAATCAGCCCCAGCATTTT	CASTQTGAYSNQPQHF
TRBD1	TRBV7-6	TRBJ2-1	NA	TGTGCCAGCAGCTTCTCTAAAGGGACAGGGGAAACCAATGAGCAGTTCTTC	CASSFSKGTGETNEQFF
TRBD2	TRBV7-9	TRBJ2-2	NA	TGTGCCAGCACCCCACGAGCGGGAGCGGAAACCGGGGAGCTGTTTTTT	CASTPRAGAETGELFF
NA	TRBV20-1	TRBJ2-5	NA	TGTGGGCTAGGGGATCAAGAGACCCAGTACTTC	CGLGDQETQYF
TRBD1	TRBV13	TRBJ2-7	NA	TGTGCCAGCAGCTTAAGCGGACAGGCGGCTTACGAGCAGTACTTC	CASSLSGQAAYEQYF
NA	TRBV9	TRBJ1-5	NA	TGTGCCAGCAGCGTAGATGGGGGCATGGGCAATCAGCCCCAGCATTTT	CASSVDGGMGNQPQHF
NA	TRBV7-9	TRBJ1-1	NA	TGTGCCAGCAGCCCTAGAGCATCAAACACTGAAGCTTTCTTT	CASSPRASNTEAFF
TRBD2	TRBV6-5	TRBJ2-7	NA	TGTGCCAGCAGTTCCCGTCTAGCGGGGCCCTACGAGCAGTACTTC	CASSSRLAGPYEQYF
NA	TRBV20-1	TRBJ2-1	NA	TGCAGTGCTCGGACAGAGACTGAGCAGTTCTTC	CSARTETEQFF
TRBD2	TRBV18	TRBJ2-5	NA	TGTGCCAGCTCGGAAGGGACTAGCGGGGGGCCTCCTTCCCAAGAGACCCAGTACTTC	CASSEGTSGGPPSQETQYF
NA	TRBV5-4	TRBJ2-5	NA	TGTGCCAGCAGCTGGGTCGGACAGACAGGGACCCAGTACTTC	CASSWVGQTGTQYF
NA	TRBV28	TRBJ1-2	NA	TGTGCCAGCAGTTCAACAGGGCTCTCACTCTATGGCTACACCTTC	CASSSTGLSLYGYTF
NA	TRBV5-1	TRBJ2-1	NA	TGCGCCAGCGGAACAGGGAGCTCCTACAATGAGCAGTTCTTC	CASGTGSSYNEQFF
TRBD1	TRBV2	TRBJ2-5	NA	TGTGCCAGTGGCGAAGGGGGCAGTCTGGAAGAGACCCAGTACTTC	CASGEGGSLEETQYF
NA	TRBV2	TRBJ2-3	NA	TGTGCCAGCATGAGGGATGTAGCAGATACGCAGTATTTT	CASMRDVADTQYF
NA	TRBV19	TRBJ1-1	few	TGTGCCAGTACCCCTTCCGAGGCAGCAGATATAGGGAACACTGAAGCTTTCTTT	CASTPSEAADIGNTEAFF
NA	TRBV7-8	TRBJ2-7	NA	TGTGCCAGCAGCCGGCTTAGGGGTCGCAGCTCCTACGAGCAGTACTTC	CASSRLRGRSSYEQYF
NA	TRBV9	TRBJ2-7	NA	TGTGCCAGCAGCCTTTCGACTGCGGGGTACGAGCAGTACTTC	CASSLSTAGYEQYF
TRBD1	TRBV6-5	TRBJ1-1	NA	TGTGCCAGCAGTTACACCCTTCGGACAGGGAGAGAAGCTTTCTTT	CASSYTLRTGREAFF
NA	TRBV7-9	TRBJ1-1	few	TGTGCCAGCAGCTTATCTGTGAACACTGAAGCTTTCTTT	CASSLSVNTEAFF
TRBD1	TRBV18	TRBJ1-5	once	TGTGCCAGCTCACTAGGGACAGGGGATCAGCCCCAGCATTTT	CASSLGTGDQPQHF
TRBD1	TRBV5-4	TRBJ2-1	NA	TGTGCCAGCAGCCCGGGACAGGGGTACAATGAGCAGTTCTTC	CASSPGQGYNEQFF
TRBD1	TRBV28	TRBJ1-5	NA	TGTGCCAGCAGGATGACAGGGCAAATTCAGCCCCAGCATTTT	CASRMTGQIQPQHF
NA	TRBV28	TRBJ2-1	NA	TGTGCCAGCAGTTTGGTTGGGGTTTCTACGGGGGAGCAGTTCTTC	CASSLVGVSTGEQFF
NA	TRBV2	TRBJ1-5	NA	TGTGCCAGCAGCCCAGGTCCAGATCAGCCCCAGCATTTT	CASSPGPDQPQHF
NA	TRBV7-9	TRBJ2-1	NA	TGTGCCAGCAGCTTAAAGCGACTAGATCGGGATGAGCAGTTCTTC	CASSLKRLDRDEQFF